This TCR beta chain was sequenced in a study of identical twins. Study-wide points: A lower insertion count was a feature of abundant cord blood beta clonotypes, with no such feature in memory repertoires.

Through template switching, a universal primer site was introduced, and the cDNA contained unique molecular identifiers. TCRdb re-analysed the 5' RACE reads in MiXCR, keeping a single row per CDR3 protein. The top ten hold 0.48% of the sample, which has approximately 530,000 distinct CDR3 sequences, 20% to 25% seen once. Germline CDR1 reads SGHRS; CDR2 reads YFSETQ. This CDR3 contains 16 residues. Trimming shortened V by 0 bases and J by 0 bases, and 11 bases separated the two germline ends. On this clonotype: Its specificity is unknown.

The sample was also linked to a second study, of yellow fever vaccine responses in identical twins.

The rearrangement uses TRBV5-1 and TRBJ2-3; D is unresolved. The source material was CD4+ T cells sorted from blood. The origin of this receptor is a woman under 30 in good health. The chain's CDR3 is CASSLVGEPSTDTQYF. The CDR3 DNA sequence: TGCGCCAGCAGCTTGGTTGGAGAGCCGAGCACAGATACGCAGTATTTT.